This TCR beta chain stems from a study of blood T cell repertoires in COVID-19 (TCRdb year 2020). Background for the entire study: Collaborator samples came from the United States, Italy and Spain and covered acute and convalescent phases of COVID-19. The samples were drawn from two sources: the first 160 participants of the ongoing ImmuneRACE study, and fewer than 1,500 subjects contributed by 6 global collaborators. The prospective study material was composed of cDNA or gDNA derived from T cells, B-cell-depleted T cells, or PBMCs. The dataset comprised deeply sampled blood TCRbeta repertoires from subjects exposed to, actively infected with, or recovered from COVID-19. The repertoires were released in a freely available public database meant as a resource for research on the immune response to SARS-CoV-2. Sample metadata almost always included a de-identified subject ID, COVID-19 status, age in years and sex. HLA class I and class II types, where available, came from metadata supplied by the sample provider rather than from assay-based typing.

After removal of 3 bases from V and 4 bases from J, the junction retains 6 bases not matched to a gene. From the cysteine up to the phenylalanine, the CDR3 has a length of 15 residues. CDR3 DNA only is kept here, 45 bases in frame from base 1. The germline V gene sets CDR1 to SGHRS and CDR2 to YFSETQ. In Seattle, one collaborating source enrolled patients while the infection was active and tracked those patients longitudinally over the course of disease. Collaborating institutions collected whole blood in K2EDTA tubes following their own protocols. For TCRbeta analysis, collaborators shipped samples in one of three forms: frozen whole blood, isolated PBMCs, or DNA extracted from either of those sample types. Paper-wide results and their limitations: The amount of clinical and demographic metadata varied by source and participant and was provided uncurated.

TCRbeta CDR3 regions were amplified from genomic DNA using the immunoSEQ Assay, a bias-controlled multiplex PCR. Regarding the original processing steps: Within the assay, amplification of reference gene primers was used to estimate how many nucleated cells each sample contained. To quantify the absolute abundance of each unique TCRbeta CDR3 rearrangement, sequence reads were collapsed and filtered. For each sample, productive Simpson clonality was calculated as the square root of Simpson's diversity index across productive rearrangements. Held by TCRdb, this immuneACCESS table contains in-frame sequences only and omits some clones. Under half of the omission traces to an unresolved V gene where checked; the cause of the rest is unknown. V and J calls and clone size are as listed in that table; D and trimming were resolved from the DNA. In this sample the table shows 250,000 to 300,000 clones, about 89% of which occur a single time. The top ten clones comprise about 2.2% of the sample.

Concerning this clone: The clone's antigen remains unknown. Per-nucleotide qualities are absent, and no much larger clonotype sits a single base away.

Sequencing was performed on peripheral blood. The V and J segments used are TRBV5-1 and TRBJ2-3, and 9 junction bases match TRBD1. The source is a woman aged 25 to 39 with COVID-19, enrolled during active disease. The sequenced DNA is TGCGCCAGCAGCTCGGGACAGGGTCGGTCAGATACGCAGTATTTT. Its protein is CASSSGQGRSDTQYF.